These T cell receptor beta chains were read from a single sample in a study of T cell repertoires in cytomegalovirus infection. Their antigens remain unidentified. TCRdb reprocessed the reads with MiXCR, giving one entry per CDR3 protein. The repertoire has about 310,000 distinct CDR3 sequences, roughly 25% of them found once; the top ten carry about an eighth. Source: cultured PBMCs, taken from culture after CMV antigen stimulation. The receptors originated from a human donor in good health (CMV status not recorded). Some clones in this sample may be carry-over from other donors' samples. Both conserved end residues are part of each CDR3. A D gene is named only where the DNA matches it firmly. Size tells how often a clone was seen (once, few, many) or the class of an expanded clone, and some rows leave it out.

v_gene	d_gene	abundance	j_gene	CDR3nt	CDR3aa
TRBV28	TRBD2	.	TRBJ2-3	TGTGCCAGCAGTGGTCAGCGGGAGTTCACAGATACGCAGTATTTT	CASSGQREFTDTQYF
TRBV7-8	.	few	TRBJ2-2	TGTGCCAGCAGCTTAGTACGTCCGCCTTTCGCGAACACCGGGGAGCTGTTTTTT	CASSLVRPPFANTGELFF
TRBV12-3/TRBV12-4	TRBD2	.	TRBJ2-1	TGTGCCAGCAGCTTGAGCGGGAGAGTTTTGGATGAGCAGTTCTTC	CASSLSGRVLDEQFF
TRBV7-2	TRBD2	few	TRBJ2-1	TGTGCCGGAGCCAGGACTAGCGGGACCAATGAGCAGTTCTTC	CAGARTSGTNEQFF
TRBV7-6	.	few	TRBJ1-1	TGTGCCAGCACCCAACTGCGGGGGCCCAGGGCGAACACTGAAGCTTTCTTT	CASTQLRGPRANTEAFF
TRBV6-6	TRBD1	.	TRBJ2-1	TGTGACAGCAGTTACTCCCGAAGGACAGGGCCCTCCTACAATGAGCAGTTCTTC	CDSSYSRRTGPSYNEQFF
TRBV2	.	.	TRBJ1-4	TGTGCCAGCAGTGAAGATTTGAAAACGCAGGGTAAACTGTTTTTT	CASSEDLKTQGKLFF
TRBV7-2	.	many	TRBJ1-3	TGTGCCAGCAGCTCCCCAACCTGGACCGGAAACACCATATATTTT	CASSSPTWTGNTIYF
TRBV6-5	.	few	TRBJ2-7	TGTGCCAGCGGGTGGAGCTCGGGCGAGCAGTACTTC	CASGWSSGEQYF
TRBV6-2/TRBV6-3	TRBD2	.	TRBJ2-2	TGTGCCAGCAGCTTAGCGGGAGAGACCGCCGGGGAGCTGTTTTTT	CASSLAGETAGELFF
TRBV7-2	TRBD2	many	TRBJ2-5	TGTGCCAGCAGTCCGGGACTAGCGGGACTAAGAGGAGAGACCCAGTACTTC	CASSPGLAGLRGETQYF
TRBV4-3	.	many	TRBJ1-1	TGCGCCAGCAGCCAAGGGGGGGGGCGGGCTTTCTTT	CASSQGGGRAFF
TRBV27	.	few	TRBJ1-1	TGTGCCAGCAGTTTATTGGACAGCCTAAAGAACACTGAAGCTTTCTTT	CASSLLDSLKNTEAFF
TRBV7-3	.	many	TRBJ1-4	TGTGCCAGCAGCTTGACCCGTTTGGATGAAAAACTGTTTTTT	CASSLTRLDEKLFF
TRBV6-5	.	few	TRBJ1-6	TGTGCCAGCAGTCGACAGGTCGTGAGTTCACCCCTCCACTTT	CASSRQVVSSPLHF
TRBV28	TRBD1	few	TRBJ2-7	TGTGCCAGCAGAGGGACAGGGAACTACGAGCAGTACTTC	CASRGTGNYEQYF
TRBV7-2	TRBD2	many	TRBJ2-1	TGTGCCAGCAGCTTTTCTAGCGGGAGAGTTTCTGAGCAGTTCTTC	CASSFSSGRVSEQFF
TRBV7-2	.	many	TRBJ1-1	TGTGCCAGCAGCATACTCCGACCAGGGACTTGGACTGAAGCTTTCTTT	CASSILRPGTWTEAFF
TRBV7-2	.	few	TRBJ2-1	TGTGCCAGCAGCGGCCCAGATATGGGCTCCTACAATGAGCAGTTCTTC	CASSGPDMGSYNEQFF
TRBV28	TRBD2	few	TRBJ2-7	TGTGCCAGCAGGAGACTAGCGGGAGTCAATCCAAACCCCTACGAGCAGTACTTC	CASRRLAGVNPNPYEQYF
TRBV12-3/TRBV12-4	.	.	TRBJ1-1	TGTGCCAGCAGTTTTAATTCGGTGGAGGTGACTGAAGCTTTCTTT	CASSFNSVEVTEAFF
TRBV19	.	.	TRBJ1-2	TGTGCCAGTAGTATCACAGTCAACTATGGCTACACCTTC	CASSITVNYGYTF
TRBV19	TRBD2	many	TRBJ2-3	TGTGCCAGTAGCGATAAACCTAGCGGGAGGCGTACAGATACGCAGTATTTT	CASSDKPSGRRTDTQYF
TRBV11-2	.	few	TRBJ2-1	TGTGCCAGCAGCTTAGGGTTGGGTGAGCAGTTCTTC	CASSLGLGEQFF
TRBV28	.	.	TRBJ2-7	TGTGCCAGCAGTTTCACACTCTCCTACGAGCAGTACTTC	CASSFTLSYEQYF
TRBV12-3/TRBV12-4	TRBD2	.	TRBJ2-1	TGTGCCAGCAGGGGACTAGATCGGAACAATGAGCAGTTCTTC	CASRGLDRNNEQFF
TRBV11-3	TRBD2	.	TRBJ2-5	TGTGCCAGCAGCCAGGGGACTAGCGGCCTTCAAGAGACCCAGTACTTC	CASSQGTSGLQETQYF
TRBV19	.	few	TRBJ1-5	TGTGCCAGTAGTTCCCTGACCAATCAGCCCCAGCATTTT	CASSSLTNQPQHF
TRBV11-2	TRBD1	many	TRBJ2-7	TGTGCCAGCAGGGCCCCTGGACAGGGAACCTACGAGCAGTACTTC	CASRAPGQGTYEQYF
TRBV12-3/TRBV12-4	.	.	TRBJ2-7	TGTGCCAGCAGGGGGACAAGGTCCCTTACCTACGAGCAGTACTTC	CASRGTRSLTYEQYF
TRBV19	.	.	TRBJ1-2	TGTGCCAGTACCCGGACGGCTAACTATGGCTACACCTTC	CASTRTANYGYTF